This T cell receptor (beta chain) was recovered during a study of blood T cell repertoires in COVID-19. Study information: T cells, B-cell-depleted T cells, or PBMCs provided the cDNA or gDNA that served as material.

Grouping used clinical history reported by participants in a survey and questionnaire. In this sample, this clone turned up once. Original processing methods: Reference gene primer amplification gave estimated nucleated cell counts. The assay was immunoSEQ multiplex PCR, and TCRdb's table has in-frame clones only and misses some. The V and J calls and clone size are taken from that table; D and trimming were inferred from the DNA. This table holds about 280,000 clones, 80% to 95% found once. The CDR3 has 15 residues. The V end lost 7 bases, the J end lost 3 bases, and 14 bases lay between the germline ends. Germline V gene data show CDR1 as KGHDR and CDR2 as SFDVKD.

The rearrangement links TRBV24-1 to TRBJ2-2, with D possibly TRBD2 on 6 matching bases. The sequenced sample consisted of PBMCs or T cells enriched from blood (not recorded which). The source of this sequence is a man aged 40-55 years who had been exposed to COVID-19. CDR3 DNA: TGTGCCACCAGGCGGGACGTAGGGGACACCGGGGAGCTGTTTTTT. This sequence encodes CATRRDVGDTGELFF.